This T cell receptor (beta chain) was found in a study of blood T cell repertoires in COVID-19. Profiling relied on immunoSEQ multiplex PCR, and the TCRdb table lists in-frame clones only, not all of them. Of over 600,000 clones in the sample, about nine tenths were seen once. Germline V CDR1 and CDR2: SGDLS, YYNGEE. The CDR3 contains 15 residues. With 0 bases removed from V and 7 bases from J, the gap between germline ends came to 16 bases. This chain links TRBV9 with TRBJ1-1; tentative D call: TRBD1 (6 bases). The TCR sequence derives from a woman aged 18-29 years with acute or convalescent COVID-19. Input material: peripheral blood. The CDR3 sequence: CASSVGMDSGLEAFF. CDR3 bases: TGTGCCAGCAGCGTAGGTATGGACAGCGGCCTTGAAGCTTTCTTT. Filled out from reference TRBV9 and TRBJ1-1, the complete variable domain reads DSGVTQTPKHLITATGQRVTLRCSPRSGDLSVYWYQQSLDQGLQFLIQYYNGEERAKGNILERFSAQQFPDLHSELNLSSLELGDSALYFCASSVGMDSGLEAFFGQGTRLTVV.